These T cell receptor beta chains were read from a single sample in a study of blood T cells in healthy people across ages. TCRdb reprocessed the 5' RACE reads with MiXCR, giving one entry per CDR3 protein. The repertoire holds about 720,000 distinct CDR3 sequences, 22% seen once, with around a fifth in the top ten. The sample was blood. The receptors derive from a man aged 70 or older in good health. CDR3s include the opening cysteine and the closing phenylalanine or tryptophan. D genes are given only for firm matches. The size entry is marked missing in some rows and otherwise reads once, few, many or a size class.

CDR3nt: TGTGCCAGCAGTTTCACTGCAGGGTTGAAACTGTTTTTT
CDR3aa: CASSFTAGLKLFF
d_gene: .
v_gene: TRBV27
abundance: many
j_gene: TRBJ1-4

CDR3nt: TGCAGTGCTAGATGGGACGCACAACAAGAGACCCAGTACTTC
CDR3aa: CSARWDAQQETQYF
d_gene: .
v_gene: TRBV20-1
abundance: .
j_gene: TRBJ2-5

CDR3nt: TGTGCCAGCAGCTCCTACAGGGGGAGTGAGACCCAGTACTTC
CDR3aa: CASSSYRGSETQYF
d_gene: TRBD1
v_gene: TRBV7-9
abundance: few
j_gene: TRBJ2-5

CDR3nt: TGTGCCAGCAGCCCTCCGGCCAGGGGACTAGCCAATGAGCAGTTCTTC
CDR3aa: CASSPPARGLANEQFF
d_gene: TRBD2
v_gene: TRBV28
abundance: .
j_gene: TRBJ2-1

CDR3nt: TGTGCCAGCAGTCCGCGGATGAGCGGGCAGTTCTTC
CDR3aa: CASSPRMSGQFF
d_gene: .
v_gene: TRBV27
abundance: .
j_gene: TRBJ2-1

CDR3nt: TGTGCCAGCAGGACCCTAGCGGGAGACGGGGAGCTGTTTTTT
CDR3aa: CASRTLAGDGELFF
d_gene: TRBD2
v_gene: TRBV6-2/TRBV6-3
abundance: once
j_gene: TRBJ2-2

CDR3nt: TGTGCCAGCACCAACGGGGACTATCACCACGAGCAGTACTTC
CDR3aa: CASTNGDYHHEQYF
d_gene: TRBD2
v_gene: TRBV7-9
abundance: .
j_gene: TRBJ2-7

CDR3nt: TGTGCCAGCAGCCCTCCTCCGACTACAAGCGGCTACACCTTC
CDR3aa: CASSPPPTTSGYTF
d_gene: .
v_gene: TRBV28
abundance: few
j_gene: TRBJ1-2

CDR3nt: TGTGCCTGGAGTGTACAAGCGGGAGGAAGCACAGATACGCAGTATTTT
CDR3aa: CAWSVQAGGSTDTQYF
d_gene: TRBD2
v_gene: TRBV30
abundance: .
j_gene: TRBJ2-3

CDR3nt: TGTGCCAGCAGTTTGAGTGTAGGCACAGGCCAAGAAGAGACCCAGTACTTC
CDR3aa: CASSLSVGTGQEETQYF
d_gene: .
v_gene: TRBV28
abundance: few
j_gene: TRBJ2-5

CDR3nt: TGCAGCGTTGATCTAAGACAAATCCAAGAGACCCAGTACTTC
CDR3aa: CSVDLRQIQETQYF
d_gene: .
v_gene: TRBV29-1
abundance: few
j_gene: TRBJ2-5

CDR3nt: TGTGCCAGCAGTTTTCGGACAGCTAGGGCCCCTGAGCAGTACTTC
CDR3aa: CASSFRTARAPEQYF
d_gene: .
v_gene: TRBV12-3/TRBV12-4
abundance: .
j_gene: TRBJ2-7

CDR3nt: TGTGCCAGCAGCTCCGACAGCATACAAGAGACCCAGTACTTC
CDR3aa: CASSSDSIQETQYF
d_gene: .
v_gene: TRBV12-3/TRBV12-4
abundance: .
j_gene: TRBJ2-5

CDR3nt: TGTGCCAGCAGCTTATCCCCCGATGGCTACACCTTC
CDR3aa: CASSLSPDGYTF
d_gene: .
v_gene: TRBV12-3/TRBV12-4
abundance: .
j_gene: TRBJ1-2

CDR3nt: TGTGCCAGCAGCCGGACTAGTAGGGCAGATACGCAGTATTTT
CDR3aa: CASSRTSRADTQYF
d_gene: TRBD2
v_gene: TRBV6-5
abundance: many
j_gene: TRBJ2-3

CDR3nt: TGTGCCAGCAGCTTCGACGGACAGTTTAATGAAAAACTGTTTTTT
CDR3aa: CASSFDGQFNEKLFF
d_gene: .
v_gene: TRBV11-2
abundance: .
j_gene: TRBJ1-4

CDR3nt: TGTGCCAGCAGCCTTATAGCGGGACCGTCCTACAATGAGCAGTTCTTC
CDR3aa: CASSLIAGPSYNEQFF
d_gene: TRBD2
v_gene: TRBV7-9
abundance: few
j_gene: TRBJ2-1

CDR3nt: TGTGCCAGCAGTTTTGGGGAGGTGAACACTGGAGCTTTCTTT
CDR3aa: CASSFGEVNTGAFF
d_gene: .
v_gene: TRBV12-3/TRBV12-4
abundance: few
j_gene: TRBJ1-1

CDR3nt: TGTGCCAGCAGCCCTCGGCAGGGCACTTTTCCCGAAAAACTGTTTTTT
CDR3aa: CASSPRQGTFPEKLFF
d_gene: .
v_gene: TRBV7-6
abundance: few
j_gene: TRBJ1-4

CDR3nt: TGCAGTGCTAGGCACGTGGGCTCCTACAATGAGCAGTTCTTC
CDR3aa: CSARHVGSYNEQFF
d_gene: .
v_gene: TRBV20-1
abundance: few
j_gene: TRBJ2-1

CDR3nt: TGTGCCAGCAGCGTAGTGTTAGACAGGGGCATGAACACTGAAGCTTTCTTT
CDR3aa: CASSVVLDRGMNTEAFF
d_gene: TRBD1
v_gene: TRBV9
abundance: few
j_gene: TRBJ1-1

CDR3nt: TGTGCCAGCGGTAAACTAGCGGGAGGAGGGCGTGAGCAGTTCTTC
CDR3aa: CASGKLAGGGREQFF
d_gene: TRBD2
v_gene: TRBV6-2/TRBV6-3
abundance: .
j_gene: TRBJ2-1

CDR3nt: TGTGCCAGCAGTTACTCAGGACAGGGGTACGAGCAGTACTTC
CDR3aa: CASSYSGQGYEQYF
d_gene: TRBD1
v_gene: TRBV6-5
abundance: .
j_gene: TRBJ2-7

CDR3nt: TGTGCCAGCAGCTTATGGGTCTTATACACAGATACGCAGTATTTT
CDR3aa: CASSLWVLYTDTQYF
d_gene: .
v_gene: TRBV7-2
abundance: .
j_gene: TRBJ2-3

CDR3nt: TGCAGCGGGGGGGCAGCTTTGGACACTGAAGCTTTCTTT
CDR3aa: CSGGAALDTEAFF
d_gene: .
v_gene: TRBV29-1
abundance: .
j_gene: TRBJ1-1

CDR3nt: TGCGCCAGCAGCTCCGGACGGGAAGCTGAGCCCCAGCATTTT
CDR3aa: CASSSGREAEPQHF
d_gene: .
v_gene: TRBV5-1
abundance: .
j_gene: TRBJ1-5

CDR3nt: TGTGCCAGCTCACTGGAAACTGCGAGCGCCGCCTCCTACAATGAGCAGTTCTTC
CDR3aa: CASSLETASAASYNEQFF
d_gene: .
v_gene: TRBV18
abundance: .
j_gene: TRBJ2-1

CDR3nt: TGTGCCAGCAGATCACTAGCGGGGGGAGGCTACGAGCAGTACTTC
CDR3aa: CASRSLAGGGYEQYF
d_gene: TRBD2
v_gene: TRBV12-3/TRBV12-4
abundance: .
j_gene: TRBJ2-7

CDR3nt: TGTGCCAGCAGTTCCTTTGGCGGGCAGTACTTC
CDR3aa: CASSSFGGQYF
d_gene: .
v_gene: TRBV12-3/TRBV12-4
abundance: once
j_gene: TRBJ2-7

CDR3nt: TGTGCCAGTAGTAAACTAGTGGGAGGCGCAGATACGCAGTATTTT
CDR3aa: CASSKLVGGADTQYF
d_gene: .
v_gene: TRBV19
abundance: .
j_gene: TRBJ2-3

CDR3nt: TGCGCCAGCAGCTTCCTACAGCGGGGGGTCGACAATGAGCAGTTCTTC
CDR3aa: CASSFLQRGVDNEQFF
d_gene: TRBD2
v_gene: TRBV5-1
abundance: many
j_gene: TRBJ2-1

CDR3nt: TGTGCCAGCAGCCCACACGGGAAAATTAACAATGAGCAGTTCTTC
CDR3aa: CASSPHGKINNEQFF
d_gene: .
v_gene: TRBV7-3
abundance: .
j_gene: TRBJ2-1

CDR3nt: TGTGCCAGCAGTCGAAACGGGGCCACGAACACTGAAGCTTTCTTT
CDR3aa: CASSRNGATNTEAFF
d_gene: .
v_gene: TRBV12-3/TRBV12-4
abundance: .
j_gene: TRBJ1-1

CDR3nt: TGTGCCAGCAGTACTCGGACAGGGGGCACAGATACGCAGTATTTT
CDR3aa: CASSTRTGGTDTQYF
d_gene: TRBD1
v_gene: TRBV12-3/TRBV12-4
abundance: .
j_gene: TRBJ2-3

CDR3nt: TGCAGCGTGGCTGGGACGGCCTCTAATCAGCCCCAGCATTTT
CDR3aa: CSVAGTASNQPQHF
d_gene: .
v_gene: TRBV29-1
abundance: .
j_gene: TRBJ1-5

CDR3nt: TGCGCCAGCAGACCCCTGACAGGGGGTATTTCACCCCTCCACTTT
CDR3aa: CASRPLTGGISPLHF
d_gene: TRBD1
v_gene: TRBV5-1
abundance: few
j_gene: TRBJ1-6

CDR3nt: TGTGCCAGCAGTTTCGCGGCTAGCTATGGCTACACCTTC
CDR3aa: CASSFAASYGYTF
d_gene: .
v_gene: TRBV27
abundance: few
j_gene: TRBJ1-2

CDR3nt: TGCGCCAGCAGCCTGGTGGGGACCAAGAAGAATTATGGCTACACCTTC
CDR3aa: CASSLVGTKKNYGYTF
d_gene: .
v_gene: TRBV4-3
abundance: .
j_gene: TRBJ1-2

CDR3nt: TGTGCCAGCAGGCCGTTCAGGGCTGCTAATGAAAAACTGTTTTTT
CDR3aa: CASRPFRAANEKLFF
d_gene: .
v_gene: TRBV12-3/TRBV12-4
abundance: .
j_gene: TRBJ1-4

CDR3nt: TGCGCCAGCAGCCAGGGGGAGAGCTATGGCTACACCTTC
CDR3aa: CASSQGESYGYTF
d_gene: TRBD1
v_gene: TRBV5-1
abundance: .
j_gene: TRBJ1-2

CDR3nt: TGCGCCAGCAGTGAGTCGGGGGGTAACTATGGCTACACCTTC
CDR3aa: CASSESGGNYGYTF
d_gene: .
v_gene: TRBV10-2
abundance: .
j_gene: TRBJ1-2

CDR3nt: TGTGCCAGCAGTTATCTGGGGACTAGACAAGAGACCCAGTACTTC
CDR3aa: CASSYLGTRQETQYF
d_gene: TRBD2
v_gene: TRBV6-2/TRBV6-3
abundance: .
j_gene: TRBJ2-5

CDR3nt: TGCGCCAGCAGCTTGGCAGGGGGCGGATATGAAAAACTGTTTTTT
CDR3aa: CASSLAGGGYEKLFF
d_gene: TRBD1
v_gene: TRBV5-1
abundance: .
j_gene: TRBJ1-4

CDR3nt: TGTGCCAGCAGCGTAGGATCGGTTGAGACCCAGTACTTC
CDR3aa: CASSVGSVETQYF
d_gene: .
v_gene: TRBV9
abundance: few
j_gene: TRBJ2-5

CDR3nt: TGCGCCAGCAGCCATGATCGGGACAGGGGGTACAATGAGCAGTTCTTC
CDR3aa: CASSHDRDRGYNEQFF
d_gene: TRBD1
v_gene: TRBV5-1
abundance: few
j_gene: TRBJ2-1

CDR3nt: TGTGCCAGCAGTGAAACAGGGGCTTATGGCTACACCTTC
CDR3aa: CASSETGAYGYTF
d_gene: TRBD1
v_gene: TRBV12-3/TRBV12-4
abundance: few
j_gene: TRBJ1-2

CDR3nt: TGTGCCAGTAGTAGCGCGTCACCGGGACACCGAACGGGAAACACCATATATTTT
CDR3aa: CASSSASPGHRTGNTIYF
d_gene: .
v_gene: TRBV19
abundance: .
j_gene: TRBJ1-3

CDR3nt: TGTGCCAGCAGCTTGGGGCCCCCAGGGACAGGGAGTGATACGCAGTATTTT
CDR3aa: CASSLGPPGTGSDTQYF
d_gene: TRBD1
v_gene: TRBV11-2
abundance: .
j_gene: TRBJ2-3